A selection of T cell receptor beta chains follows, all from one sample in a study of alternative splicing in chronic myeloid leukemia remission. With the bulk RNA-seq reads reprocessed, TCRdb shows one record per CDR3 protein and no DNA. The sample holds a few dozen distinct CDR3 sequences. The sequencing used PBMCs or total blood leukocytes (not recorded which), collected at diagnosis. These receptors were taken from an adult with chronic myeloid leukemia. CDR3s include the opening cysteine and the closing phenylalanine or tryptophan. Not all rows give a size; the values are once, few, many and, for expanded clones, a class.

V gene: TRBV28; J gene: TRBJ1-1; clone size: -; CDR3 protein: CASRAGFMNTEAFF
V gene: TRBV28; J gene: TRBJ1-1; clone size: -; CDR3 protein: CASSFRGAARGGAFF
V gene: TRBV10-3; J gene: TRBJ2-3; clone size: -; CDR3 protein: CAISLHREKDTQYF
V gene: TRBV4-3; J gene: TRBJ2-7; clone size: -; CDR3 protein: CASSQVAESSYEQYF
V gene: TRBV7-2; J gene: TRBJ2-7; clone size: -; CDR3 protein: CASSYTSLGYEQYF
V gene: TRBV12-5; J gene: TRBJ1-2; clone size: -; CDR3 protein: CASGYGSPNYGYTF
V gene: TRBV27; J gene: TRBJ1-2; clone size: -; CDR3 protein: CASSLMGGAGEGGYTF
V gene: TRBV7-2; J gene: TRBJ2-1; clone size: -; CDR3 protein: CASSLVYGGRHDNEQFF
V gene: TRBV11-2; J gene: TRBJ1-5; clone size: -; CDR3 protein: CASSRDRVGQPQHF
V gene: TRBV29-1; J gene: TRBJ2-1; clone size: -; CDR3 protein: CSVPYNEQFF
V gene: TRBV30; J gene: TRBJ2-3; clone size: -; CDR3 protein: CAWTRTGRTDTQYF
V gene: TRBV18; J gene: TRBJ2-2; clone size: -; CDR3 protein: CASSPRAGANTGELFF
V gene: TRBV7-8; J gene: TRBJ2-5; clone size: few; CDR3 protein: CASSLGPVGTQYF
V gene: TRBV5-4; J gene: TRBJ2-7; clone size: -; CDR3 protein: CASSLWAGNEQYF
V gene: TRBV2; J gene: TRBJ2-3; clone size: once; CDR3 protein: CASSETGDTQYF
V gene: TRBV18; J gene: TRBJ2-7; clone size: -; CDR3 protein: CASSDGTGRTYEQYF
V gene: TRBV29-1; J gene: TRBJ2-7; clone size: -; CDR3 protein: CSVEVQGSSYEQYF
V gene: TRBV20-1; J gene: TRBJ1-2; clone size: -; CDR3 protein: CSASREGARGYTF
V gene: TRBV12-3/TRBV12-4; J gene: TRBJ1-5; clone size: -; CDR3 protein: CASSPGQRQPQHF
V gene: TRBV9; J gene: TRBJ2-1; clone size: -; CDR3 protein: CASTPRGLAGNEQFF
V gene: TRBV2; J gene: TRBJ2-7; clone size: few; CDR3 protein: CASTKRTSGDEQYF
V gene: TRBV5-6; J gene: TRBJ1-1; clone size: few; CDR3 protein: CASSYGGMNTEAFF
V gene: TRBV7-9; J gene: TRBJ1-2; clone size: -; CDR3 protein: CASSRDRNYGYTF
V gene: TRBV11-3; J gene: TRBJ2-7; clone size: -; CDR3 protein: CASSLTGQVGEQYF
V gene: TRBV6-5; J gene: TRBJ2-1; clone size: -; CDR3 protein: CASSYLPSRDNEQFF
V gene: TRBV7-9; J gene: TRBJ1-6; clone size: once; CDR3 protein: CASSLEQYNSPLHF
V gene: TRBV24-1; J gene: TRBJ2-3; clone size: once; CDR3 protein: CATSDLAGVADTQYF